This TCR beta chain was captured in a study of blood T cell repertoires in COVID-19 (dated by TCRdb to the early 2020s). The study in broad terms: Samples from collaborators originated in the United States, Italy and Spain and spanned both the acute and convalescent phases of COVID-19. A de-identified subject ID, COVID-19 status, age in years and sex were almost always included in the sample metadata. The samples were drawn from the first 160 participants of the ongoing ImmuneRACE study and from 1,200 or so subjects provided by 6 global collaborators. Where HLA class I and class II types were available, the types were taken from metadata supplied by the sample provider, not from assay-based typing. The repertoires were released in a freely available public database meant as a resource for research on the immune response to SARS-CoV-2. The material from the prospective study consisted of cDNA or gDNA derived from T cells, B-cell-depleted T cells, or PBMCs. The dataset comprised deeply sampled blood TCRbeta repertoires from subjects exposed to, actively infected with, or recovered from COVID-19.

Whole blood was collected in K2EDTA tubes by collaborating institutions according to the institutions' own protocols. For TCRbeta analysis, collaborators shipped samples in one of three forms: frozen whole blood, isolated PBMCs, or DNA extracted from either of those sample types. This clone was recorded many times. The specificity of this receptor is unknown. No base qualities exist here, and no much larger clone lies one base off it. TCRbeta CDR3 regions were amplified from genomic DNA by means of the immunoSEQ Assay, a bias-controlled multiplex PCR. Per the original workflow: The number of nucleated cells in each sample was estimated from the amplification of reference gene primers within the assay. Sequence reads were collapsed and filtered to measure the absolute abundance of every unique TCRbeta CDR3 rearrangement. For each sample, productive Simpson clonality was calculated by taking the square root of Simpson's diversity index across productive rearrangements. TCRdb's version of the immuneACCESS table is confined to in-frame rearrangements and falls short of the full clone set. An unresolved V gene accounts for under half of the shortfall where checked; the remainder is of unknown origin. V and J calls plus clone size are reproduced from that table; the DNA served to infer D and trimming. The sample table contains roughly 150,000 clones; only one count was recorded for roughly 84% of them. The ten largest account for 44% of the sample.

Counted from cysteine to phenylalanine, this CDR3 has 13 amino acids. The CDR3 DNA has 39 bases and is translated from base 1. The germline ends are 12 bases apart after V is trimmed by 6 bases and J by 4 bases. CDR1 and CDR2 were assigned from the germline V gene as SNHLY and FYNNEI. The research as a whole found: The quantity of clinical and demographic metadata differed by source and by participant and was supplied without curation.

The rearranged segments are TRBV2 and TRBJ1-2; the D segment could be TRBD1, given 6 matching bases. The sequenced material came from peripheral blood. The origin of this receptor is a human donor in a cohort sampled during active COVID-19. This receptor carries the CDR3 CASSPGQSYGYTF. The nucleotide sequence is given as TGTGCCAGCAGCCCGGGACAATCCTATGGCTACACCTTC.